The entry that follows covers one T cell receptor beta chain sequence. The V gene's germline CDR1 is MNHNY and CDR2 SVGAGI (reference sequence). This CDR3 comprises 13 residues. V was pared by 2 bases and J by 7 bases, with 12 bases between. Source study methods: Nucleated cell counts were estimated from reference gene primer amplification. The method was immunoSEQ multiplex PCR; TCRdb's version includes in-frame clones alone and lacks a portion of them. V, J and clone size are those of that table, while D and trimming were read from the DNA. The table includes approximately 130,000 clones, roughly 72% detected once. The data derive from a study of blood T cell repertoires in COVID-19. Across the study: Acute and convalescent COVID-19 samples came from the United States, Italy and Spain.

The gene calls are TRBV6-6 and TRBJ2-7, with D tentatively TRBD1 (5 bases). Material for sequencing was peripheral blood. This clonotype was sampled from a human donor in a cohort sampled during active COVID-19. The CDR3 nucleotides are TGTGCCAGCAGTTACGCAGGGATAGGAGAGCAGTACTTC. Protein: CASSYAGIGEQYF.